This TCR beta chain was observed in a study of blood T cells in healthy people across ages. Germline CDR1 and CDR2: MNHEY and SVGEGT. V shed 5 bases, J shed 9 bases, and the junction held 7 bases outside the gene matches. This CDR3 is built from 14 residues. Through a sample-barcoded 5' primer and a J-beta primer mix, a second PCR was run for about 7 to 12 cycles. TCRdb passed the 5' RACE reads through MiXCR, listing each CDR3 protein once. The data contain roughly 500,000 distinct CDR3 sequences, about 25% of them singletons. These data were also reused for a study on T cells of mothers and their children.

The sequence was collected from a boy younger than 18 in good health. The chain combines TRBV6-2 or TRBV6-3 with TRBJ2-1, with 10 bases fitting TRBD2. Material: blood. The CDR3 sequence is CASSGGLAIGEQFF. The CDR3 DNA follows: TGTGCCAGCAGTGGGGGACTAGCGATCGGTGAGCAGTTCTTC.